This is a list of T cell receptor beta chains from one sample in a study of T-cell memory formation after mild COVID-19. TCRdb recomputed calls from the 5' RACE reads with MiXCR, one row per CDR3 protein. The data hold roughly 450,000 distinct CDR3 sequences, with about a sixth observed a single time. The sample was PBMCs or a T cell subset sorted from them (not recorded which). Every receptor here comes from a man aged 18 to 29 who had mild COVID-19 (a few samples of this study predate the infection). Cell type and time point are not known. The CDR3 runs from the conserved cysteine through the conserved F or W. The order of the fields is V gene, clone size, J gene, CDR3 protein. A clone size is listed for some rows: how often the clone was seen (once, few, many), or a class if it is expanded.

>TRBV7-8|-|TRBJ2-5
CASSPYGQGPQETQYF
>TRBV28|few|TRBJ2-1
CASLQGAPGYNEQFF
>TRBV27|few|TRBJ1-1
CASHDTGTTEAFF
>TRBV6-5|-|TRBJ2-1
CASSPFRGLDNEQFF
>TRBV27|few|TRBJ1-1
CASSLSSVPTGGPTEAFF
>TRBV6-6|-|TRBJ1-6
CASTQGTDSPLHF
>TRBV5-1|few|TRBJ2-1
CASSLFSTPGNEQFF
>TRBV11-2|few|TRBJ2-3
CASSLGPANTQYF
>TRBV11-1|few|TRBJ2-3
CASSFPSGGTDTQYF
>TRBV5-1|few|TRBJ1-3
CASSIPTGGGNTIYF
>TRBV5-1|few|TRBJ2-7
CASSLQRGTSEQYF
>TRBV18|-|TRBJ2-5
CASSQADQETQYF
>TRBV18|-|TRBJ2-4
CASSPLDGKNIQYF
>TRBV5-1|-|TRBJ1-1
CASSFGAGGTEAFF
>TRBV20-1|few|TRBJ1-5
CSARPRGGGNQPQHF
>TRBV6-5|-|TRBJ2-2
CASSYQRGLSNTGELFF
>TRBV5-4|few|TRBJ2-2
CASSLVGGTTGELFF
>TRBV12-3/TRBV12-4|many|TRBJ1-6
CASRPMGYSPLHF
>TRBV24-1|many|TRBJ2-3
CATSDSQGARDTQYF
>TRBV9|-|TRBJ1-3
CASGQSSGNTIYF
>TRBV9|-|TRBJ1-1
CASSVDPVSTEAFF
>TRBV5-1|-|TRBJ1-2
CASSRSGSGNYGYTF
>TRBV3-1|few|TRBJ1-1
CASSQVSGTGVNTEAFF
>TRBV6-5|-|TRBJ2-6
CASSSGGLAGANVLTF
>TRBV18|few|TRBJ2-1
CASSPGPNPYNEQFF
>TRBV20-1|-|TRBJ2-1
CSATLGSSYNEQFF
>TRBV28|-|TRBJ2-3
CASTPPWGITDTQYF
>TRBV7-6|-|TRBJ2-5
CASSPGTGLGETQYF
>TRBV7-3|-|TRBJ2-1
CASSRWGAGNEQFF
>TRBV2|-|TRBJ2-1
CASSESYRYNEQFF
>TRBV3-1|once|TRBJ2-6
CASSGLGGANVLTF
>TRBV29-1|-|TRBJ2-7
CSVHSGGGSYEQYF
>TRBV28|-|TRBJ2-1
CASSAPALTTEQFF
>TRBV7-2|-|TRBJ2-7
CASSRGRGVYEQYF
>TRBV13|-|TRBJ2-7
CASSTGRGYEQYF
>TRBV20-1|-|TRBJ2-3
CSARSGGPSTDTQYF
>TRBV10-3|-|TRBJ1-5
CAIKDTEYQPQHF
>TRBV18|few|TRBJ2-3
CASSPPRTGTVDTQYF
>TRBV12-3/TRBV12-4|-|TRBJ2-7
CASRVQSGEQYF
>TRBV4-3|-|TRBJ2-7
CASSGGVHGEQYF
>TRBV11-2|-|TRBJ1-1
CTSSLNVQTEAFF
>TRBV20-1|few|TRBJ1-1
CSAPDPGVNTEAFF
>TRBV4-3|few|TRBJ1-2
CASSQGPASNYGYTF
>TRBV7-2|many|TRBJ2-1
CASSYYSGEQFF
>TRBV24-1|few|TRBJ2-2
CATSDLNRENTGELFF
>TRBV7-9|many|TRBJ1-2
CASSLLSPYGYTF
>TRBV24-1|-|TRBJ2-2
CATSDPGQGGGELFF
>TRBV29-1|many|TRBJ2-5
CSVGVGGETQYF
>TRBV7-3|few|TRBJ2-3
CASSSRRPDTQYF
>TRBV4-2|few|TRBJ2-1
CASSQDQKGLAGSEQFF
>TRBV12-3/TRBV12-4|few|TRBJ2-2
CASSFLATGPGELFF
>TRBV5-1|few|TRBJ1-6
CASSSEKPGQATPLHF
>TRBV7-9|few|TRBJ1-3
CASSFGQGLSGNTIYF
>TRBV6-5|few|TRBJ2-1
CASSYWAGGPYNEQFF
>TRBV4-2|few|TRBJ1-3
CASSQDQGGPGNTIYF